The rows below give T cell receptor beta chains drawn from one sample of a study of control samples from healthy donors and cancer patients. Produced via immunoSEQ multiplex PCR; TCRdb's table is partial and in-frame only. The sample shows fewer than 200,000 clones, and roughly 2% sits with its ten largest clones. Material for sequencing was blood. These TCRs come from a woman between 25 and 40 years old in good health. Both conserved end residues are part of each CDR3. D genes are given only for firm matches.

TRBJ2-7 NA TRBV28 TGTGCCAGCAGTTTGATTCGGCCAGGGCCCTCCGAGCAGTACTTC CASSLIRPGPSEQYF
TRBJ1-2 NA TRBV6-5 TGTGCCAGCAGTTACGGGGCAGGGAAAAGCTACACCTTC CASSYGAGKSYTF
TRBJ1-1 NA TRBV3-1/TRBV3-2 TGTGCTAGCAGCCAAGAAAGGGTAACTGAAGCTTTCTTT CASSQERVTEAFF
TRBJ1-2 NA TRBV7-2 TGTGCCAGCAGCTTAGATTTCGGCAGCTATGGCTACACCTTC CASSLDFGSYGYTF
TRBJ1-4 TRBD1 TRBV5-1 TGCGCCAGCAGTAGACAGGGGCTTAATGAAAAACTGTTTTTT CASSRQGLNEKLFF
TRBJ1-1 NA TRBV9 TGTGCCAGCAGCTTTGGCGGGGAGAACACTGAAGCTTTCTTT CASSFGGENTEAFF
TRBJ2-1 NA TRBV27 TGTGCCAGCAGTTTATCGGTGGGGGGAAATTCCAATGAGCAGTTCTTC CASSLSVGGNSNEQFF
TRBJ1-6 TRBD1 TRBV30 TGTGCCTGGAGTAATCCCCGGGGACAGGGTATCTCACCCCTCCACTTT CAWSNPRGQGISPLHF
TRBJ2-1 TRBD2 TRBV6-4 TGTGCCAGCAGCCCCGGGACTAGCGACTACAATGAGCAGTTCTTC CASSPGTSDYNEQFF
TRBJ1-1 NA TRBV5-8 TGTGCCAGCAGCCGGAGGACTCCCCTCGGGGAAGCTTTCTTT CASSRRTPLGEAFF
TRBJ2-2 NA TRBV9 TGTGCCAGCAGCGCCGGGGGGCGGTACGGGGAGCTGTTTTTT CASSAGGRYGELFF